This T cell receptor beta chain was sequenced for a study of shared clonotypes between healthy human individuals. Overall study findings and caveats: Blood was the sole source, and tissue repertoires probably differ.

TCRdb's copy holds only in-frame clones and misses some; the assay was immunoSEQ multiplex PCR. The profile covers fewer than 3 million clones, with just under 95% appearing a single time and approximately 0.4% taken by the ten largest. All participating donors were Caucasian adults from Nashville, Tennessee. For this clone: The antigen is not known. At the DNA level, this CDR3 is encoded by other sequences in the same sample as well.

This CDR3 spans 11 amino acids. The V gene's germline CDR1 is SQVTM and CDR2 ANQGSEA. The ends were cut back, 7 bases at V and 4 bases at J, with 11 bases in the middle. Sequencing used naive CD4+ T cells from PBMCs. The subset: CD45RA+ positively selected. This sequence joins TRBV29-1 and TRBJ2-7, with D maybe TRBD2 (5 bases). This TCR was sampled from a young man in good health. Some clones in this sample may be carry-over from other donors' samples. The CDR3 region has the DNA TGCAGCGCCGGGCGGGCTTACGAGCAGTACTTC. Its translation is CSAGRAYEQYF.